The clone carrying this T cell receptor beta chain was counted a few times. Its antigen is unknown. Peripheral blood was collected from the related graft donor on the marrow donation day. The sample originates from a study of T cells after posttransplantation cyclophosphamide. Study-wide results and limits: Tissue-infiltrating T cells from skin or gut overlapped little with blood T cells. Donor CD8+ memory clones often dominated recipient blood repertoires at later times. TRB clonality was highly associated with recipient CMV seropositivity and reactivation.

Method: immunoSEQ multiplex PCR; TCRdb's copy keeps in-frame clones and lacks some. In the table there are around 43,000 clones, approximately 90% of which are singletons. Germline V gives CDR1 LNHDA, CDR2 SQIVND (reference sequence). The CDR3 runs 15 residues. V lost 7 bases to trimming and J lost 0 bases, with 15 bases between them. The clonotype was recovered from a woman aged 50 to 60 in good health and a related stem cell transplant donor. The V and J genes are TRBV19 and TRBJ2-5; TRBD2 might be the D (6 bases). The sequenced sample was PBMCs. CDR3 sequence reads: CASKPLAWDQETQYF. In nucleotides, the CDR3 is TGTGCCAGTAAGCCGCTAGCGTGGGACCAAGAGACCCAGTACTTC.